This TCR beta chain was identified in a study of blood T cell repertoires in COVID-19. Study summary: Researchers got acute and convalescent COVID-19 samples from the United States, Italy and Spain.

V gave up 4 bases and J gave up 11 bases; unmatched junction bases: 8. CDR3 length: 12 amino acids. Germline lookup yields CDR1 SGHRS and CDR2 YFSETQ. Participants were aged 18 to 89 years from approximately 24 US areas. Recovered status applied to Cohort 3 donors who had two consecutive negative PCRs. It also applied to those with clearance or with symptom resolution. Study processing details: Using reference gene primer amplification, nucleated cell counts were estimated. Clones were sequenced by immunoSEQ multiplex PCR, and TCRdb holds only the in-frame ones, with some missing. The V and J calls and clone size come from that table; D and trimming were worked out from the DNA. The top ten hold about 18% of the sample, which has approximately 120,000 clones, roughly 87% seen once.

The sequence derives from a man under 40 who had recovered from COVID-19. This chain connects TRBV5-1 to TRBJ1-1, with TRBD1 matching 7 bases. The sample consisted of PBMCs or T cells enriched from blood (not recorded which). The CDR3 protein is CASSTGEGRAFF. CDR3 sequence (DNA): TGCGCCAGCAGCACAGGGGAAGGGAGGGCTTTCTTT.